A single sample is the source of the 19 T cell receptor beta chains below, sequenced in a study of blood T cell repertoires in COVID-19. Sequencing was performed with immunoSEQ multiplex PCR; in TCRdb, only in-frame clones are kept and a portion is missing. The table lists 280,000 or so clones, around 88% of them singletons. The sample consisted of peripheral blood. Source of these receptors: a woman in her thirties who had recovered from COVID-19.

The gene calls are TRBV15 and TRBJ2-1, with 11 bases that match TRBD2. The CDR3 runs 14 residues. With 1 base clipped from V and 15 bases from J, the junction kept 8 bases outside the gene matches. Per germline, CDR1 LNHNV and CDR2 YYDKDF (reference sequence). In nucleotides, the CDR3 is TGTGCCACCAGCAGAGCCCTAGCGGGGGGTAGCCCGTTCTTC. Translated: CATSRALAGGSPFF. The complete variable domain, with remaining parts taken from reference TRBV15 and TRBJ2-1, reads DAMVIQNPRYQVTQFGKPVTLSCSQTLNHNVMYWYQQKSSQAPKLLFHYYDKDFNNEADTPDNFQSRRPNTSFCFLDIRSPGLGDTAMYLCATSRALAGGSPFFGPGTRLTVL.

This clone was observed many times. This chain connects TRBV2 to TRBJ1-1; D may be TRBD1 (5 bases). The CDR3 runs 12 residues. Germline CDR1 and CDR2: SNHLY and FYNNEI. V was shortened by 11 bases and J by 3 bases, with 13 bases between the two germline ends. CDR3 bases: TGTGCCTCCAAACGGGACTACACTGAAGCTTTCTTT. It encodes CASKRDYTEAFF.

The chain joins TRBV2 to TRBJ1-3, with 9 bases matching TRBD1. V lost 5 bases, J lost 4 bases, and 6 bases stayed unmatched. Germline V gene lookup returns CDR1 SNHLY and CDR2 FYNNEI. The CDR3 sequence is 15 residues long. The CDR3 DNA is TGTGCCAGCAGTTCGGGGACAGGGAACGGAAACACCATATATTTT. It encodes CASSSGTGNGNTIYF.

This chain links TRBV6-5 with TRBJ1-4, with 7 bases matching TRBD1. V gave up 6 bases and J gave up 4 bases; unmatched junction bases: 5. Germline loops: CDR1 MNHEY, CDR2 SVGAGI. This CDR3 spans 14 amino acids. CDR3 protein: CASRRGDSNEKLFF. For the CDR3, the DNA is TGTGCCAGCAGAAGGGGGGACAGTAATGAAAAACTGTTTTTT.

The chain recombines TRBV27 with TRBJ2-7; 8 bases are a match to TRBD2. CDR3 length equals 18 residues. Looked up from germline, CDR1 is MNHEY and CDR2 is SMNVEV (reference sequence). Germline trimming cut 4 bases from V and 4 bases from J; bases unmatched to any gene: 18. The CDR3: CASSSSQRIAGRAYEQYF. CDR3 in DNA: TGTGCCAGCAGTTCTTCCCAAAGAATAGCGGGGCGGGCGTACGAGCAGTACTTC.

The chain links TRBV7-3 to TRBJ2-5; 9 bases are a match to TRBD2. With 5 bases clipped from V and 5 bases from J, the junction kept 3 bases outside the gene matches. The CDR3 length is 13 residues. In germline, CDR1 is SGHTA, CDR2 FQGTGA. The CDR3 protein is CASSISGGETQYF. The CDR3 region has the DNA TGTGCCAGCAGCATTAGCGGGGGTGAGACCCAGTACTTC.

The V and J genes are TRBV24-1 and TRBJ2-3; D is unresolved. The length of the CDR3 is 13 residues. In germline, CDR1 is KGHDR, CDR2 SFDVKD. Deletions cut 4 bases from V and 6 bases from J, with 10 bases between. CDR3 nucleotide sequence: TGTGCCACCAGTGACCCCCCTCCGGATACGCAGTATTTT. Its protein is CATSDPPPDTQYF.

The chain couples TRBV5-5 to TRBJ1-1, with D possibly matching TRBD1 (5 bases). The V end was cut by 2 bases, the J end by 6 bases, with 14 bases between. Per germline, CDR1 SGHKS and CDR2 YYEKEE (reference sequence). The CDR3 runs 14 residues. CDR3 protein: CASSLTGGNSEAFF. As DNA, the CDR3 is TGTGCCAGCAGCTTAACAGGTGGCAATTCTGAAGCTTTCTTT.

The V call is TRBV6-5, the J call TRBJ2-3; 10 bases match TRBD2. The CDR3 extends over 13 amino acids. Germline V lookup: CDR1 MNHEY, CDR2 SVGAGI. V gave up 6 bases and J gave up 4 bases; unmatched junction bases: 1. CDR3 nucleotides: TGTGCCAGCAGAGCGGGGGGGTCAGATACGCAGTATTTT. Its translation: CASRAGGSDTQYF.

This chain uses TRBV7-8 with TRBJ2-1; no definite D call. Per the germline V gene, CDR1 is SGHVS and CDR2 is FQNEAQ. The length of the CDR3 is 16 residues. The V gene lost 2 bases and the J gene lost 10 bases, with 21 bases spanning the gap. The CDR3 nucleotides are TGTGCCAGCAGCTTATTACAGTCGAGTGGCTCCTCCGAGCAGTTCTTC. This encodes CASSLLQSSGSSEQFF.

V and J are TRBV28 and TRBJ1-4; D remains ambiguous. Trimming shortened V by 10 bases and J by 4 bases, and 16 bases separated the two germline ends. Germline V gene sequence: CDR1 MDHEN, CDR2 SYDVKM. The CDR3 totals 14 residues. CDR3 bases: TGTGCCACCCGGTCGAGGGCAGGTAATGAAAAACTGTTTTTT. This sequence encodes CATRSRAGNEKLFF.

The chain employs TRBV6-4 and TRBJ2-1, with TRBD2 identical over 12 bases. The CDR3 runs to 15 residues. Germline values: CDR1 MRHNA, CDR2 SNTAGT. V lost 5 bases and J lost 8; bases outside the gene matches: 7. As DNA, the CDR3 is TGTGCCAGCAGTATGACTAGCGGGGGCCTAGATGAGCAGTTCTTC. It codes for CASSMTSGGLDEQFF.

The CDR3 reads CASSQEGASLGTEAFF. The CDR3 coding sequence is TGTGCCAGCAGCCAAGAGGGGGCGTCACTAGGCACTGAAGCTTTCTTT. V gene TRBV4-2 combines with J gene TRBJ1-1, with D perhaps TRBD1 (6 bases). This CDR3 is built from 16 residues. Trimming pared 0 bases from V and 4 bases from J, leaving 15 bases between. Germline CDR1 and CDR2: LGHNA and YNFKEQ.

V is TRBV14 and J is TRBJ2-1, with 7 nucleotides matching TRBD2. The CDR3 is 16 residues long. J lost 4 bases, V lost 1 base, and 7 bases had no gene match. Germline CDR1 reads SGHDN; CDR2 reads FVKESK. CDR3 protein: CASSQGVAGSYNEQFF. DNA of the CDR3: TGTGCCAGCAGCCAAGGAGTAGCGGGTTCATACAATGAGCAGTTCTTC.

The chain employs TRBV5-5 and TRBJ2-1, with TRBD1 matching 8 bases. CDR3 length: 16 residues. The V and J ends lost 4 bases and 0 bases, in that order; junction bases with no gene match: 6. The germline V gene encodes CDR1 SGHKS and CDR2 YYEKEE (reference sequence). The CDR3 region has the DNA TGTGCCAGCAGCCACCGGACAGGGAGCTCCTACAATGAGCAGTTCTTC. This codes for CASSHRTGSSYNEQFF.

This rearrangement joins TRBV28 to TRBJ1-5, with 9 bases matching TRBD1. CDR1 and CDR2 from the germline V gene are MDHEN and SYDVKM. The length of the CDR3 is 14 residues. With 4 bases clipped from V and 6 bases from J, the junction kept 4 bases outside the gene matches. CDR3 protein: CASSWTGDGQPQHF. The CDR3 nucleotides are TGTGCCAGCAGTTGGACAGGGGATGGTCAGCCCCAGCATTTT.

The chain is built from TRBV30 and TRBJ2-3; D is possibly TRBD1 (6 bases). The CDR3 is 12 amino acids. The V end lost 1 base, the J end lost 7 bases, and 9 bases lay between the germline ends. Germline CDR1 is GTSNPN and CDR2 is SVGIG (reference sequence). Here the CDR3 DNA reads TGTGCCTGGAGTGGTAGGGGGAATACGCAGTATTTT. Its protein product is CAWSGRGNTQYF.

V gene TRBV19 combines with J gene TRBJ1-2; 7 positions match TRBD1. The CDR3 runs 15 residues. Germline V gene sequence: CDR1 LNHDA, CDR2 SQIVND (reference sequence). V lost 6 bases and J lost 3; bases outside the gene matches: 10. CDR3 coding DNA: TGTGCCAGTAGGCCAGGGACAGCGTCGCACTATGGCTACACCTTC. Its translation is CASRPGTASHYGYTF.

This chain connects TRBV7-2 to TRBJ1-3; TRBD1 matches at 8 bases. J gave up 4 bases and V 4 bases, and 3 bases lay outside the gene matches. The CDR3 has 14 residues. Germline V CDR1 and CDR2: SGHTA, FQGNSA. CDR3 nucleotide sequence: TGTGCCAGCAGCTCAGGGGGCAGCGGAAACACCATATATTTT. Residues: CASSSGGSGNTIYF.